This entry lists 13 T cell receptor beta chains sequenced from one sample in a study of blood T cell repertoires in COVID-19. Libraries were prepared by immunoSEQ multiplex PCR; TCRdb keeps only in-frame clonotypes and omits some of them. This table has a few hundred thousand clones, around 89% appearing once. Source material: PBMCs or T cells enriched from blood (not recorded which). The receptors come from a woman aged 18-30 years who had recovered from COVID-19.

V and J are TRBV6-2 or TRBV6-3 and TRBJ2-7; D is perhaps TRBD1 (6 bases). The V and J ends lost 0 bases and 6 bases respectively, with 21 bases between them. From germline, CDR1 is MNHEY and CDR2 SVGEGT. CDR3 length: 17 amino acids. DNA for the CDR3: TGTGCCAGCAGTTACTCGATGCTGCACAAACAGGGTGGCGAGCAGTACTTC. This gives the protein CASSYSMLHKQGGEQYF.

The chain couples TRBV6-6 to TRBJ2-3; TRBD2 is a possible D gene (5 bases). V lost 5 bases to trimming and J lost 1 base, with 7 bases between them. CDR3 length: 13 amino acids. Germline-derived CDR1 and CDR2 are MNHNY and SVGAGI (reference sequence). The CDR3 bases are TGTGCCAGCAGTGGACTTGGCACAGATACGCAGTATTTT. It translates to CASSGLGTDTQYF.

With regard to this clone: The sample holds other DNA sequences that translate to the same CDR3. V is TRBV7-3 and J is TRBJ2-1, with D unresolved. Germline CDR1 SGHTA, CDR2 FQGTGA. The V end was cut by 4 bases, the J end by 5 bases, with 3 bases between. The CDR3 has 11 amino acids. CDR3 protein: CASSSDNEQFF. CDR3 nucleotides: TGTGCCAGCAGCTCAGACAATGAGCAGTTCTTC.

V and J are TRBV6-5 and TRBJ1-6; no reliable D call. The CDR3 consists of 13 residues. The germline gives CDR1 MNHEY, CDR2 SVGAGI. Trimming left V 11 bases short and J 9 bases short, with 17 bases between. The CDR3 reads CAQLPKAGSPLHF. CDR3 bases: TGTGCCCAGCTCCCAAAAGCAGGTTCACCCCTCCACTTT.

This rearrangement joins TRBV6-2 or TRBV6-3 to TRBJ2-7; D gene ambiguous. CDR1 is MNHEY and CDR2 is SVGEGT in the germline V gene. The CDR3 totals 11 residues. V lost 4 bases and J 7 bases, leaving 8 bases between the germline ends. CDR3 amino acids: CASSSIDEQYF. The CDR3 nucleotides are TGTGCCAGCAGTTCCATAGATGAGCAGTACTTC.

J is TRBJ2-6 and V is TRBV27; D gene uncertain. The CDR3 extends over 15 amino acids. Between the trimmed V and J ends, which lost 1 base and 4 bases, there was a span of 8 bases. The germline CDR1 and CDR2 sequences are MNHEY and SMNVEV (reference sequence). The CDR3 loop is CASSLFPRGANVLTF. The CDR3 DNA reads TGTGCCAGCAGTTTATTCCCGAGAGGGGCCAACGTCCTGACTTTC.

This chain connects TRBV20-1 to TRBJ2-5; the D is unclear. The germline V gene has CDR1 DFQATT and CDR2 SNEGSKA (reference sequence). The CDR3 runs 13 residues. Between the trimmed V and J ends, which lost 3 bases and 2 bases, there was a span of 10 bases. This chain's CDR3 is CSASRSKQETQYF. In nucleotides, the CDR3 is TGCAGTGCTAGTCGGTCGAAGCAAGAGACCCAGTACTTC.

This clone is a singleton in its sample. The chain employs TRBV6-6 and TRBJ2-7, with D maybe TRBD2 (7 bases). The V gene lost 2 bases and the J gene lost 2 bases, with 10 bases spanning the gap. Looked up from germline, CDR1 is MNHNY and CDR2 is SVGAGI (reference sequence). CDR3 length equals 14 residues. This chain's CDR3 is CASSYTGGPYEQYF. The CDR3, as DNA: TGTGCCAGCAGTTACACGGGGGGCCCCTACGAGCAGTACTTC.

This sequence joins TRBV5-1 and TRBJ1-5; D is possibly TRBD1 (6 bases). V was trimmed by 2 bases and J by 11 bases, leaving 14 bases between them. The CDR3 length is 13 residues. From germline, CDR1 is SGHRS and CDR2 YFSETQ. The CDR3 loop is CASSFAGGKAQHF. The CDR3 DNA sequence: TGCGCCAGCAGCTTCGCGGGGGGCAAGGCCCAGCATTTT.

The V gene is TRBV30, the J gene TRBJ1-2; 8 nucleotides agree with TRBD1. There are 15 residues in the CDR3. The trim removed 0 bases at V and 4 bases at J, leaving 7 bases unmatched. Per germline, CDR1 GTSNPN and CDR2 SVGIG (reference sequence). The CDR3 sequence: CAWSVQGTGAYGYTF. The DNA of the CDR3 is TGTGCCTGGAGTGTCCAGGGGACAGGCGCCTATGGCTACACCTTC.

The chain uses TRBV6-5 and TRBJ1-2, with unresolved D. CDR3 length equals 14 residues. The ends were cut back, 2 bases at V and 2 bases at J, with 9 bases in the middle. Germline assignment: CDR1 MNHEY and CDR2 SVGAGI. Here the CDR3 reads CASSYGPGNYGYTF. The CDR3 DNA follows: TGTGCCAGCAGTTACGGCCCGGGAAACTATGGCTACACCTTC.

The sample holds one count of this clone. In DNA form, the CDR3 reads TGTGCCATAACTAACTCTGGGGCCAACGTCCTGACTTTC. Amino acid sequence: CAITNSGANVLTF. The chain recombines TRBV10-3 with TRBJ2-6; D is unclear. V lost 9 bases to trimming and J lost 0 bases, with 6 bases between them. There are 13 residues in the CDR3. Germline V CDR1 and CDR2: ENHRY, SYGVKD.

The V call is TRBV9, the J call TRBJ2-7; 8 bases are shared with TRBD1. Germline V lookup: CDR1 SGDLS, CDR2 YYNGEE. The ends lost 3 bases at V and 2 bases at J; junction bases unmatched: 4. The CDR3 sequence is 14 residues long. CDR3 nucleotides: TGTGCCAGCAGCGCAGGGGGACAGGCCTACGAGCAGTACTTC. This gives the protein CASSAGGQAYEQYF.